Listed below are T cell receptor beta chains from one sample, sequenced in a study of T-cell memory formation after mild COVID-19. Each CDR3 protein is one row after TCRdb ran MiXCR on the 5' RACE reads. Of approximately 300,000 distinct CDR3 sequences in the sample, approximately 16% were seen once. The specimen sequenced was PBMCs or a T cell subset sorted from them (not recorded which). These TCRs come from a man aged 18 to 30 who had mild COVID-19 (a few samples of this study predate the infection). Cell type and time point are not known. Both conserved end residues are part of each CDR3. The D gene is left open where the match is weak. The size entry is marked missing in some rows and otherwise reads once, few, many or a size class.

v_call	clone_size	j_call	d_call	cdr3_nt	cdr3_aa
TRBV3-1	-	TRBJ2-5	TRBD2	TGTGCCAGCAGCCAAGCTAGCGGGGGGGCAGCCCGGGAGACCCAGTACTTC	CASSQASGGAARETQYF
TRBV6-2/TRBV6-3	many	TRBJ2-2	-	TGCGCCAGCACGGAAAACACCGGGGAGCTGTTTTTT	CASTENTGELFF
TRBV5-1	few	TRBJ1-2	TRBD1	TGCGCCAGCAGCCCTGGACAGGTTTTTGCTAACTATGGCTACACCTTC	CASSPGQVFANYGYTF
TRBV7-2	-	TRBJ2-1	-	TGTGCCAGCTGTCACTCCCCGGGGGTGGATCCATCCTACAATGAGCAGTTCTTC	CASCHSPGVDPSYNEQFF
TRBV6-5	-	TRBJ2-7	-	TGTGCCAGCAGTTACTCGAGCAGACTTACCTACGAGCAGTACTTC	CASSYSSRLTYEQYF
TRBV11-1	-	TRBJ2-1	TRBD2	TGTGCCAGCAGCCGCGGGACTAGCGGGGCCCTCAATGAGCAGTTCTTC	CASSRGTSGALNEQFF
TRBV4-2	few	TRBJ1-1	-	TGTGCCAGCAGCCAAGATCCCATCAACACTGAAGCTTTCTTT	CASSQDPINTEAFF
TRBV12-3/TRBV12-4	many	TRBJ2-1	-	TGTGCCAGCAGTTTCTCAGCGACCTACAATGAGCAGTTCTTC	CASSFSATYNEQFF
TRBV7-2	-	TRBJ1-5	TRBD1	TGTGCCAGCAGCTTAGCCACGGGACAGAGCAATCAGCCCCAGCATTTT	CASSLATGQSNQPQHF
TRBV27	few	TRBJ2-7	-	TGTGCCAGCAGTGACTTGGGACAATCCTACGAGCAGTACTTC	CASSDLGQSYEQYF
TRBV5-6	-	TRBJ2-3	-	TGTGCCAGCAGCATGGGACAAGGAGATACGCAGTATTTT	CASSMGQGDTQYF
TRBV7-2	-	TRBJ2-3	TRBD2	TGTGCCAGCAGCCCGATGACTAGCGGGGGCTTAATTATAAACACAGATACGCAGTATTTT	CASSPMTSGGLIINTDTQYF
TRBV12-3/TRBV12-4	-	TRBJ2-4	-	TGTGCCAGCAGTTTACTGGCCAAAAACATTCAGTACTTC	CASSLLAKNIQYF
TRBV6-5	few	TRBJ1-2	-	TGTGCCAGCAGGCCCCGCGGGGGTAACTATGGCTACACCTTC	CASRPRGGNYGYTF
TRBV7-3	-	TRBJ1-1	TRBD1	TGTGCCAGCAGGAAACAGGGGGACACTGAAGCTTTCTTT	CASRKQGDTEAFF
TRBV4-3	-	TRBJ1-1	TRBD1	TGCGCCAGCAGCATTTACCTACGGGACAGGGCGATCGGTGAAGCTTTCTTT	CASSIYLRDRAIGEAFF
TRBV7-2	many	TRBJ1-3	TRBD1	TGTGCCAGCAGCCCGACAGGGCAGAGCTCTGGAAACACCATATATTTT	CASSPTGQSSGNTIYF
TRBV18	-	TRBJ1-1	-	TGTGCCAGCTCACAACCAGGGAGGGGAGCTTTCTTT	CASSQPGRGAFF
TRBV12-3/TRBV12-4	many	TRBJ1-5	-	TGTGCCAGCAGTCCGGGTACTAATCAGCCCCAGCATTTT	CASSPGTNQPQHF
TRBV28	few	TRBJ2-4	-	TGTGCCAGCAGTTCGGCAGGGTCCAAAAACATTCAGTACTTC	CASSSAGSKNIQYF
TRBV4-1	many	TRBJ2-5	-	TGCGCCAGCAGCCCCCGAGGCCACCAAGAGACCCAGTACTTC	CASSPRGHQETQYF
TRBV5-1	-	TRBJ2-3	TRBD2	TGCGCCAGCAGCTTGGGGGCACTAGCGGGGGGCACATATACGCAGTATTTT	CASSLGALAGGTYTQYF
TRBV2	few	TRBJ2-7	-	TGTGCCAGCAGTGTGGGTGGGCTCGAGCAGTACTTC	CASSVGGLEQYF
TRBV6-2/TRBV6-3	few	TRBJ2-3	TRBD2	TGTGCCAGCACCCTACGGCGGACTAGCGTTCCAGATACGCAGTATTTT	CASTLRRTSVPDTQYF
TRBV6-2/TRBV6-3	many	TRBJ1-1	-	TGTGCCAGCACCGCCGACATTTATGGGTTTGGTGACACTGAAGCTTTCTTT	CASTADIYGFGDTEAFF
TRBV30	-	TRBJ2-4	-	TGTGCCTTTATTTCTAGGGGAACCAAAAACATTCAGTACTTC	CAFISRGTKNIQYF
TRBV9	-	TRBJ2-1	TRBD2	TGTGCCAGCAGCGGGTCGGGGGGGACATACAATGAGCAGTTCTTC	CASSGSGGTYNEQFF
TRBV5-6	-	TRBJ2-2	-	TGTGCCAGCAGCTTGGTGGGACAAAACACCGGGGAGCTGTTTTTT	CASSLVGQNTGELFF
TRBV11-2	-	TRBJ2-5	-	TGTGCCAGCAGTCCAGCTTGGGAGGATCGAGAGACCCAGTACTTC	CASSPAWEDRETQYF
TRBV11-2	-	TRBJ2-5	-	TGTGCCAGCAGCTTAGGTCGGGCGCGTGAGACCCAGTACTTC	CASSLGRARETQYF
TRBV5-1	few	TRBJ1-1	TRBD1	TGCGCCAGCAGCTTGGGAACGGGACAGGGGGACACTGAAGCTTTCTTT	CASSLGTGQGDTEAFF
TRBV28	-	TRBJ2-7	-	TGTGCCAGCAAGCCTCATACAGGTCACTCCTACGAGCAGTACTTC	CASKPHTGHSYEQYF
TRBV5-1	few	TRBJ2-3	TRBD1	TGCGCCAGCAGCCCTTCCTCGACAGGGGATACGCAGTATTTT	CASSPSSTGDTQYF
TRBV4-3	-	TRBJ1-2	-	TGCGCCAGCAGCCAATCCGGGGAGGGCTACACCTTC	CASSQSGEGYTF
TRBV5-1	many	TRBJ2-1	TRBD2	TGCGCCAGCAGCGAGGGACTAGCGGGGTTCAATGAGCAGTTCTTC	CASSEGLAGFNEQFF
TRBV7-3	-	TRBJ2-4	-	TGTGCCAGCAGCTCCCCGACAGACTTAGCCAAAAACATTCAGTACTTC	CASSSPTDLAKNIQYF
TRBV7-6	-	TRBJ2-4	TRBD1	TGTGCCAGCAGCAAAGGGGGCTTGGCCAAAAACATTCAGTACTTC	CASSKGGLAKNIQYF
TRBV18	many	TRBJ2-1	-	TGTGCCAGCTCACCACCCAGCCATGAGCAGTTCTTC	CASSPPSHEQFF
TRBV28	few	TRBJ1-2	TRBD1	TGTGCCACCCGAAGGACAGGGGGCGTCTTCTATGGCTACACCTTC	CATRRTGGVFYGYTF
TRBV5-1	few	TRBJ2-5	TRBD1	TGCGCCAGCAGCTACCGACAGGGTGGGCAAGAGACCCAGTACTTC	CASSYRQGGQETQYF
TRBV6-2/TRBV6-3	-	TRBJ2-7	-	TGTGCCAGCAGTTACAAGGTGGGGGGTTCCTACGAGCAGTACTTC	CASSYKVGGSYEQYF
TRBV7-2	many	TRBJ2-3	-	TGTGCCAGCAGCTGGGGTCGGGGGGATACGCAGTATTTT	CASSWGRGDTQYF
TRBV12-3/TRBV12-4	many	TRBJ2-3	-	TGTGCCAGCAGTTTGGCGGGGTATACGCAGTATTTT	CASSLAGYTQYF
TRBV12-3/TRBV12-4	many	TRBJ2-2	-	TGTGCCAGCAGTCGCCAGCGGAACACCGGGGAGCTGTTTTTT	CASSRQRNTGELFF
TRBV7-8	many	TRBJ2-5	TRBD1	TGTGCCAGCAGCTTGATGGGACAGGGGGGACAAGAGACCCAGTACTTC	CASSLMGQGGQETQYF
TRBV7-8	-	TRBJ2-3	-	TGTGCCAGCAGCTTGAACAAAGGCACAGATACGCAGTATTTT	CASSLNKGTDTQYF
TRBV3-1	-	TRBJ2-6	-	TGTGCCAGCAGCCAAGATCTTCTGGAAGCTGGGGCCAACGTCCTGACTTTC	CASSQDLLEAGANVLTF
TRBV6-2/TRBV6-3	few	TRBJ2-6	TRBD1	TGTGCCAGCAGCCGAATAGGGGGCCAGGTCTCTGGGGCCAACGTCCTGACTTTC	CASSRIGGQVSGANVLTF
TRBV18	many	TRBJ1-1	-	TGTGCCAGCTCACCACAAACAGGGCTGGGTAACACTGAAGCTTTCTTT	CASSPQTGLGNTEAFF
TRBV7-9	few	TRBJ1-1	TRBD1	TGTGCCAGCAGCTTAGGAATCGGGACAGTGAACACTGAAGCTTTCTTT	CASSLGIGTVNTEAFF
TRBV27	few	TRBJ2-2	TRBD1	TGTGCCAGCCTGGGACAGGACACCGGGGAGCTGTTTTTT	CASLGQDTGELFF
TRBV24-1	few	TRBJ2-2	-	TGTGCCACCTCCCAGACGGGGAACACCGGGGAGCTGTTTTTT	CATSQTGNTGELFF
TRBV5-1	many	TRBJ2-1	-	TGCGCCAGCAGCTTCGACAAGGGTGAGCAGTTCTTC	CASSFDKGEQFF
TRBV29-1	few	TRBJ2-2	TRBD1	TGCAGCGTGAGACAGGGGTCGGGCACCGGGGAGCTGTTTTTT	CSVRQGSGTGELFF
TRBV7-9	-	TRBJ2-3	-	TGTGCCAGCAGCATCGGGGGGCGCCCCGATACGCAGTATTTT	CASSIGGRPDTQYF